These 15 T cell receptor beta chains came from one sample sequenced in a study of technical replicates of blood from a few donors. TCRdb keeps only in-frame clones here, not all; method: immunoSEQ multiplex PCR. The sample includes around 71,000 clones, approximately 92% of them seen just once. The sample was T cells isolated from PBMCs. Receptors originate from a human donor in good health.

The V and J genes are TRBV19 and TRBJ1-5; 8 bases align to TRBD1. Trimming took 4 bases from V and 4 from J; bases not matched to a gene: 9. Germline loops: CDR1 LNHDA, CDR2 SQIVND (reference sequence). CDR3 length: 16 amino acids. DNA of the CDR3: TGTGCCAGTAGTAGGGTCGGGGACAGGTCTAATCAGCCCCAGCATTTT. Encoded protein: CASSRVGDRSNQPQHF.

The chain carries TRBV9 and TRBJ1-1; 7 bases map to TRBD1. In germline, CDR1 is SGDLS, CDR2 YYNGEE. The CDR3 has 14 residues. The ends lost 4 bases at V and 4 bases at J; junction bases unmatched: 7. The CDR3 DNA reads as TGTGCCAGCAGCTTCAACGGACAGGCCACTGAAGCTTTCTTT. This translates into CASSFNGQATEAFF.

The sample holds one count of this clone. The rearrangement uses TRBV4-1 and TRBJ2-7; perhaps TRBD2 as D (5 bases). Trimming shortened V by 2 bases and J by 3 bases, and 11 bases separated the two germline ends. Germline V gives CDR1 MGHRA, CDR2 YSYEKL. This CDR3 contains 14 residues. The CDR3 spells CASSQNSAYYEQYF. Written as DNA, the CDR3 is TGCGCCAGCAGCCAAAATAGCGCCTACTACGAGCAGTACTTC.

The J gene is TRBJ2-1, the V gene TRBV4-2; TRBD2 matches 9 bases. The CDR3 length is 15 residues. The trim removed 1 base at V and 7 bases at J, leaving 5 bases unmatched. CDR1 LGHNA and CDR2 YNFKEQ come from the germline V gene. The CDR3 region has the DNA TGTGCCAGCAGCCAAGCTAGCGGGATCTTTAATGAGCAGTTCTTC. It specifies CASSQASGIFNEQFF.

The count of this clone is one. The chain couples TRBV5-4 to TRBJ1-3; D not certain. Trimming stripped 0 bases from V and 0 bases from J, with 7 bases between. CDR1 and CDR2 (germline): SGHNT, YYREEE (reference sequence). This CDR3 region has 15 residues. This CDR3 is CASSLDPTSGNTIYF. CDR3 coding DNA: TGTGCCAGCAGCTTGGATCCTACCTCTGGAAACACCATATATTTT.

The V call is TRBV2, the J call TRBJ2-7; perhaps TRBD2 as D (7 bases). CDR1 and CDR2 from the germline V gene are SNHLY and FYNNEI. CDR3 length: 16 residues. Trimming took 2 bases from V and 3 from J, leaving 17 bases between them. The CDR3 here is CASSEMGGPPVYEQYF. In DNA, the CDR3 is TGTGCCAGCAGTGAAATGGGGGGGCCCCCTGTCTACGAGCAGTACTTC.

This chain uses TRBV27 with TRBJ2-1; TRBD1 aligns across 8 bases. The CDR3 runs to 15 residues. CDR1 and CDR2 (germline): MNHEY, SMNVEV (reference sequence). The V and J ends lost 7 bases and 0 bases, in that order; junction bases with no gene match: 5. The CDR3 nucleotides read TGTGCCAGCAATTGGGACAGGAGCTCCTACAATGAGCAGTTCTTC. As protein: CASNWDRSSYNEQFF.

J is TRBJ2-2 and V is TRBV7-2; D gene unclear. Deletions cut 7 bases from V and 5 bases from J, with 14 bases between. The CDR3 contains 14 residues. Germline V lookup: CDR1 SGHTA, CDR2 FQGNSA. The CDR3 spells CASTPYPRTGELFF. As DNA, the CDR3 is TGTGCCAGCACCCCTTACCCGAGGACCGGGGAGCTGTTTTTT.

The chain couples TRBV6-5 to TRBJ2-5, with D tentatively TRBD1 (6 bases). Germline CDR1 is MNHEY and CDR2 is SVGAGI. The CDR3 runs 15 residues. Trimming left V 6 bases short and J 3 bases short, with 17 bases between. The CDR3, as DNA: TGTGCCAGCAGATTGGGACACCGGAGAGAAGAGACCCAGTACTTC. Encoded protein: CASRLGHRREETQYF.

V and J are TRBV5-6 and TRBJ2-5, with 7 positions matching TRBD1. In germline, CDR1 is SGHDT, CDR2 YYEEEE. V lost 4 bases, J lost 4 bases, and 7 bases stayed unmatched. The CDR3 has 14 amino acids. The CDR3 spells CASSPDRVRETQYF. As DNA, the CDR3 is TGTGCCAGCAGCCCCGACAGGGTCAGAGAGACCCAGTACTTC.

V gene TRBV7-8 combines with J gene TRBJ1-5; D gene unclear. CDR3 length: 17 residues. Per germline, CDR1 SGHVS and CDR2 FQNEAQ. Trimming took off 1 base at V and 2 bases at J, with 15 bases between the two ends. In DNA form, the CDR3 reads TGTGCCAGCAGCTTAGAACCCGGAACGGGAGGCAATCAGCCCCAGCATTTT. This codes for CASSLEPGTGGNQPQHF.

J is TRBJ2-3 and V is TRBV25-1; 7 nucleotides line up with TRBD2. With 3 bases clipped from V and 4 bases from J, the junction kept 16 bases outside the gene matches. There are 18 residues in the CDR3. The germline CDR1 and CDR2 sequences are MGHDK and SYGVNS. This chain's CDR3 is CASSDSLLGRGDADTQYF. DNA of the CDR3: TGTGCCAGCAGTGATTCCCTATTGGGGAGGGGAGACGCAGATACGCAGTATTTT.

This sequence joins TRBV7-6 and TRBJ1-4; 7 nucleotides agree with TRBD1. Trimming cost V 4 bases and J 4 bases; bases outside gene matches: 6. Germline lookup yields CDR1 SGHVS and CDR2 FNYEAQ. The CDR3 is 15 amino acids. CDR3 in DNA: TGTGCCAGCAGCTACCAGACAGGGAATAATGAAAAACTGTTTTTT. This sequence encodes CASSYQTGNNEKLFF.

The chain employs TRBV6-5 and TRBJ1-1; D possibly corresponds to TRBD1 (6 bases). V lost 2 bases, J lost 6 bases, and 13 bases lay in between. The CDR3 runs to 14 residues. Germline CDR1 reads MNHEY; CDR2 reads SVGAGI. The CDR3, as DNA: TGTGCCAGCAGTTACCATCTCAGGGGTTCTGAAGCTTTCTTT. Amino acids: CASSYHLRGSEAFF.

The rearrangement links TRBV5-1 to TRBJ2-5; D is unresolved. V was clipped by 6 bases and J by 2 bases, with 5 bases between them. The CDR3 has 11 residues. Per germline, CDR1 SGHRS and CDR2 YFSETQ. The chain's CDR3 is CASTGQETQYF. The CDR3 DNA sequence: TGCGCCAGCACGGGTCAAGAGACCCAGTACTTC.